This T cell receptor beta chain is from a study of T cells in Graves' hyperthyroidism and ophthalmopathy. Amplified regions were TCR beta CDR3 sequences from RNA transcripts. The study used the HTBI primer set for a first-round RT-PCR of the TCR CDR3. TCRdb analysed the multiplex PCR reads with MiXCR anew, one entry per CDR3 protein. The table lists 500,000 or so distinct CDR3 sequences, approximately 17% of them singletons. Diagnosis relied on clinical symptoms, serum thyroxine and TRAb, thyroid ultrasound and orbital computed tomography. V was shortened by 5 bases and J by 8 bases, with 12 bases between the two germline ends. The germline V gene encodes CDR1 SGHTA and CDR2 FQGNSA. CDR3 length equals 12 residues. This clonotype was seen repeatedly, ten times or more.

The sequenced material came from blood. The chain employs TRBV7-2 and TRBJ1-2; D call uncertain. The TCR was taken from a woman under 30 with Graves' ophthalmopathy. CDR3 residues: CASSARVEGYTF. The CDR3 DNA reads TGTGCCAGCAGCGCCCGGGTTGAGGGCTACACCTTC.